A selection of T cell receptor beta chains follows, all from one sample in a study of shared clonotypes between healthy human individuals. Sequencing used immunoSEQ multiplex PCR; TCRdb keeps in-frame clones, though not all of them. This sample carries about 2.4 million clones, 93% of them seen once, and the ten largest clones take approximately 0.35%. Material: naive CD4+ T cells from PBMCs. These receptors were collected from a man aged 18 to 30 in good health. Some clones in this sample may be carry-over from other donors' samples. The CDR3 runs from the conserved cysteine through the conserved F or W. The order of the fields is CDR3 DNA, CDR3 protein, J gene, D gene, V gene, clone size. A D gene is named only where the DNA matches it firmly. For some rows the clone size is stated as once, few or many, or as a class when expanded; others skip it.

cdr3_nt: TGTGCCAGCCGATGGTCGGCAGCGAACACTGAAGCTTTCTTT
cdr3_aa: CASRWSAANTEAFF
j_call: TRBJ1-1
d_call: NA
v_call: TRBV11-1
clone_size: once

cdr3_nt: TGCGCCAGCAGCGGTCCGAGGGCCGGCATCATGAATGAGCAGTTCTTC
cdr3_aa: CASSGPRAGIMNEQFF
j_call: TRBJ2-1
d_call: NA
v_call: TRBV5-1
clone_size: NA

cdr3_nt: TGTGCCACCAGCCCGAGGGGGGGGCCGAGGAGCACTGAAGCTTTCTTT
cdr3_aa: CATSPRGGPRSTEAFF
j_call: TRBJ1-1
d_call: NA
v_call: TRBV15
clone_size: NA

cdr3_nt: TGTGCCAGCAGCTTGGGCGTGACTGGAAACACCATATATTTT
cdr3_aa: CASSLGVTGNTIYF
j_call: TRBJ1-3
d_call: NA
v_call: TRBV5-4
clone_size: NA

cdr3_nt: TGTGCCAGCAGCGTAGAGGCTAGGGTCACCGGGGAGCTGTTTTTT
cdr3_aa: CASSVEARVTGELFF
j_call: TRBJ2-2
d_call: NA
v_call: TRBV9
clone_size: NA

cdr3_nt: TGTGCCAGCCGAAAGCCAGGGACAGGCGAGCAGTTCTTC
cdr3_aa: CASRKPGTGEQFF
j_call: TRBJ2-1
d_call: TRBD1
v_call: TRBV28
clone_size: NA

cdr3_nt: TGCGCCAGCAGCCACGAGGGGGGTAATGAAAAACTGTTTTTT
cdr3_aa: CASSHEGGNEKLFF
j_call: TRBJ1-4
d_call: NA
v_call: TRBV4-1
clone_size: NA

cdr3_nt: TGTGCCTGGAGTGGAAATCAGAACTATGGCTACACCTTC
cdr3_aa: CAWSGNQNYGYTF
j_call: TRBJ1-2
d_call: NA
v_call: TRBV30
clone_size: NA

cdr3_nt: TGTGCCAGCAGCGTATCGGGGCTTGGGGCCTACGAGCAGTACTTC
cdr3_aa: CASSVSGLGAYEQYF
j_call: TRBJ2-7
d_call: NA
v_call: TRBV9
clone_size: NA

cdr3_nt: TGTGCCAGCAGTGAAGGGCAGGCAGGGGAATACGAGCAGTACTTC
cdr3_aa: CASSEGQAGEYEQYF
j_call: TRBJ2-7
d_call: NA
v_call: TRBV6-1
clone_size: NA

cdr3_nt: TGTGCCAGCTTACTCCGGGGGGCCGGGGAGACCCAGTACTTC
cdr3_aa: CASLLRGAGETQYF
j_call: TRBJ2-5
d_call: NA
v_call: TRBV6-1
clone_size: NA

cdr3_nt: TGTGCCAGCAGTTCACTAGCGGGAGGGCCGGTAGGAGAGACCCAGTACTTC
cdr3_aa: CASSSLAGGPVGETQYF
j_call: TRBJ2-5
d_call: TRBD2
v_call: TRBV27
clone_size: NA

cdr3_nt: TGTGCCAGCTCTCAAGGCCCGAGCTTTAATGAAAAACTGTTTTTT
cdr3_aa: CASSQGPSFNEKLFF
j_call: TRBJ1-4
d_call: NA
v_call: TRBV18
clone_size: NA

cdr3_nt: TGTGCCATCAGCTCCGGGACAGGGGGCAACACTGAAGCTTTCTTT
cdr3_aa: CAISSGTGGNTEAFF
j_call: TRBJ1-1
d_call: TRBD1
v_call: TRBV10-3
clone_size: few

cdr3_nt: TGTGCCAGCAGTCAGGGGACTAGCGGGAGAGGGGGCGAGCAGTTCTTC
cdr3_aa: CASSQGTSGRGGEQFF
j_call: TRBJ2-1
d_call: TRBD2
v_call: TRBV28
clone_size: NA

cdr3_nt: TGTGCCAGCAGTTCTCCGGCCATATTGGGCACTGAAGCTTTCTTT
cdr3_aa: CASSSPAILGTEAFF
j_call: TRBJ1-1
d_call: NA
v_call: TRBV6-5
clone_size: NA

cdr3_nt: TGTGCCAGCAACGAAGGGGGAGCTAACTATGGCTACACCTTC
cdr3_aa: CASNEGGANYGYTF
j_call: TRBJ1-2
d_call: NA
v_call: TRBV2
clone_size: NA

cdr3_nt: TGTGCCAGCAGTTACTCTGCAGGTGACTATGGCTACACCTTC
cdr3_aa: CASSYSAGDYGYTF
j_call: TRBJ1-2
d_call: NA
v_call: TRBV6-5
clone_size: once